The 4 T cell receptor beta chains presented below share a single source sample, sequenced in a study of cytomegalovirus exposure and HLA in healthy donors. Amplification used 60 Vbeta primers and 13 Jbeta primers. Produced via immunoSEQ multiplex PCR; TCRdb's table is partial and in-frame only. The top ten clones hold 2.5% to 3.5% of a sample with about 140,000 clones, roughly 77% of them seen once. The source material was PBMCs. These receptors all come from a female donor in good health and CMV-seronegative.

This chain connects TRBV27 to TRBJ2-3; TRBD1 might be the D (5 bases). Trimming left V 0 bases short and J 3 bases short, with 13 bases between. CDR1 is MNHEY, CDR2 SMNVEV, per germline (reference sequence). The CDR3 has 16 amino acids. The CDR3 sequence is CASSLSGRVGTDTQYF. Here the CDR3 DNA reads TGTGCCAGCAGTTTATCGGGCAGGGTGGGGACAGATACGCAGTATTTT.

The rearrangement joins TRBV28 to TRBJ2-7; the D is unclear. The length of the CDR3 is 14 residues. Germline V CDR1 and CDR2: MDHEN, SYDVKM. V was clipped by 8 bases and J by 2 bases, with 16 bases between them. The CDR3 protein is CASLLIRAPYEQYF. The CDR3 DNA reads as TGTGCCAGCCTATTGATCCGAGCCCCCTACGAGCAGTACTTC.

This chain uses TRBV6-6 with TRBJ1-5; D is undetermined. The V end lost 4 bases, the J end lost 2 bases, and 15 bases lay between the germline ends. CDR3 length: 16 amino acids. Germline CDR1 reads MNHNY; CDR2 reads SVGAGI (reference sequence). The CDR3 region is CASSSADISRNQPQHF. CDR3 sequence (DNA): TGTGCCAGCAGTTCAGCTGACATTTCCCGCAATCAGCCCCAGCATTTT.

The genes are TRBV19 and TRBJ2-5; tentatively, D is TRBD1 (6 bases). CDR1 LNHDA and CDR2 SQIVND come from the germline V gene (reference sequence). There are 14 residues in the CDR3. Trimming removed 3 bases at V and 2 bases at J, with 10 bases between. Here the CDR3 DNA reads TGTGCCAGTAGTATTTGGGGGCCTCAAGAGACCCAGTACTTC. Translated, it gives CASSIWGPQETQYF.